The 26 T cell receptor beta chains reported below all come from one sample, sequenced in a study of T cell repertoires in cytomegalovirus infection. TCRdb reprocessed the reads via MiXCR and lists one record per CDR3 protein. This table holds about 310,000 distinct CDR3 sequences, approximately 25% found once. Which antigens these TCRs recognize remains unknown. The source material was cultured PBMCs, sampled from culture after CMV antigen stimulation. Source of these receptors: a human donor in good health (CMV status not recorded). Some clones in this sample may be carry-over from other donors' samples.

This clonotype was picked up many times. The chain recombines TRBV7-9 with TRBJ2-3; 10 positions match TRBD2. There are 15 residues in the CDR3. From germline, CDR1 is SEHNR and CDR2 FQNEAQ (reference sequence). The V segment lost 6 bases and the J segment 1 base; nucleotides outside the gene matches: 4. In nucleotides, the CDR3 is TGTGCCAGCAGGTACGGGACTAGCGGCACAGATACGCAGTATTTT. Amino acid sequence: CASRYGTSGTDTQYF.

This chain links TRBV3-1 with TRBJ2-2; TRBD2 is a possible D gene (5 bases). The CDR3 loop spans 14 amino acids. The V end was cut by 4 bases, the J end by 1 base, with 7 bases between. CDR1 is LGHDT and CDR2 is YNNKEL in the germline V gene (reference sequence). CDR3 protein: CASSPGKNTGELFF. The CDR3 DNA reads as TGTGCCAGCAGCCCCGGGAAGAACACCGGGGAGCTGTTTTTT.

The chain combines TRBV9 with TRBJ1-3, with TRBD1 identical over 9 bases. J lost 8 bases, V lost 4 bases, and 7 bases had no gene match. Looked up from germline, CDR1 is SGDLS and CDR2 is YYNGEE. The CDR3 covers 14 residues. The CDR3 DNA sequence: TGTGCCAGCAGCCCTCCGGGACAGGGAGACACCATATATTTT. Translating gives CASSPPGQGDTIYF.

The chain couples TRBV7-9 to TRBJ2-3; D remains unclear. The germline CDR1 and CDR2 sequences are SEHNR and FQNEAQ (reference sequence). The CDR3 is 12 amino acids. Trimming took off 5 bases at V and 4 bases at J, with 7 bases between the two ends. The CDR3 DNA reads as TGTGCCAGCAGCCATGCTCCAGATACGCAGTATTTT. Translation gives CASSHAPDTQYF.

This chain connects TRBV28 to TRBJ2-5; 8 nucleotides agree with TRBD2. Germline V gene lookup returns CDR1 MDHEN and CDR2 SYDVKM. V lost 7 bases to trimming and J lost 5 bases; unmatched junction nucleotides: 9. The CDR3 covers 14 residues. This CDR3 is CASNGGGTSETQYF. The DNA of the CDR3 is TGTGCCAGCAACGGGGGGGGAACCTCGGAGACCCAGTACTTC.

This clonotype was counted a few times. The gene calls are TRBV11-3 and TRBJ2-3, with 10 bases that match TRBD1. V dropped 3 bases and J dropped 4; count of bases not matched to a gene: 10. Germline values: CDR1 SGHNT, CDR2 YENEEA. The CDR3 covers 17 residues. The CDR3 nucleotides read TGTGCCAGCAGCTTGGGACAGGGGCCATCCCCGGCAGATACGCAGTATTTT. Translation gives CASSLGQGPSPADTQYF.

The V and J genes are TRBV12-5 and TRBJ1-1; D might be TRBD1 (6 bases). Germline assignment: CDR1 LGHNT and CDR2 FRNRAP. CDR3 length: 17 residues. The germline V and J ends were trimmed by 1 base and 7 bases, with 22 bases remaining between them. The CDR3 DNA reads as TGTGCTAGTGGTTTGGCCTACTTCCGACAGGTTGAGAGTGAAGCTTTCTTT. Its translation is CASGLAYFRQVESEAFF.

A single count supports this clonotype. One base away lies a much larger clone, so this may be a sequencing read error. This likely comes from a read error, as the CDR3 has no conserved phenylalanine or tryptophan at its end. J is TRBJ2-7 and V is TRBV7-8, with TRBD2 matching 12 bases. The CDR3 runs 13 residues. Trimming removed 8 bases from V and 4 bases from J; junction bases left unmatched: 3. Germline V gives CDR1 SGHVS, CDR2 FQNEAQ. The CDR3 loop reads CASRTSGIYEQYL. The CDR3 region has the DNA TGTGCCAGCCGGACTAGCGGGATTTACGAGCAGTACTTA.

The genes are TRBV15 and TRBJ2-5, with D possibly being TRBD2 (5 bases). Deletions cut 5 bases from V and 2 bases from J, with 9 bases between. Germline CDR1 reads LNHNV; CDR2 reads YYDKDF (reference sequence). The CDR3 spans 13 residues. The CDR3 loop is CATSAPGQETQYF. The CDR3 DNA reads TGTGCCACCAGCGCCCCGGGGCAAGAGACCCAGTACTTC.

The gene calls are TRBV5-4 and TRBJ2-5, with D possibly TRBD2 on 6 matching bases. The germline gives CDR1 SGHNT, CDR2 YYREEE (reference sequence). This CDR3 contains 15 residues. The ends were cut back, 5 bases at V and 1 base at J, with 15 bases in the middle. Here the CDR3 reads CASRKVSGGQETQYF. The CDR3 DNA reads TGTGCCAGCAGGAAAGTTAGCGGCGGCCAAGAGACCCAGTACTTC.

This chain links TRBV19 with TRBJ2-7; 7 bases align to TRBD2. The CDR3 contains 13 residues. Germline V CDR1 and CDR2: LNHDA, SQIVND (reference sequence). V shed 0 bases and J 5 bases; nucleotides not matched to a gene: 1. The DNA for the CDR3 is TGTGCCAGTAGTATAGAGGCGGGAGACGAGCAGTACGTC. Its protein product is CASSIEAGDEQYV.

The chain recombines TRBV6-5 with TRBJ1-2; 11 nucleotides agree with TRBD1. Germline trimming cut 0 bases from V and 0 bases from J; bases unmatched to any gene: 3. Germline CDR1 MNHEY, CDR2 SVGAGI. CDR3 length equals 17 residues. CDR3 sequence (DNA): TGTGCCAGCAGTTACTCCGGGACAGGGGGACCTAACTATGGCTACACCTTC. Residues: CASSYSGTGGPNYGYTF.

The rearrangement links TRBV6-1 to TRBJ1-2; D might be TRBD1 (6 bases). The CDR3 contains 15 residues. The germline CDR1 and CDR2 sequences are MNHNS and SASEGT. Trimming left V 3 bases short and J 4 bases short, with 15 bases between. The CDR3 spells CASSETDSNLYGYTF. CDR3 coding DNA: TGTGCCAGCAGTGAGACGGACAGTAACCTCTATGGCTACACCTTC.

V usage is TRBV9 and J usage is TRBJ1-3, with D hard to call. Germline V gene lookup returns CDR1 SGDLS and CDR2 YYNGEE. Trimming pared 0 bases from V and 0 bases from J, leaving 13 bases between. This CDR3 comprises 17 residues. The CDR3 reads CASSVDSAANSGNTIYF. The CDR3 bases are TGTGCCAGCAGCGTAGACTCTGCGGCCAACTCTGGAAACACCATATATTTT.

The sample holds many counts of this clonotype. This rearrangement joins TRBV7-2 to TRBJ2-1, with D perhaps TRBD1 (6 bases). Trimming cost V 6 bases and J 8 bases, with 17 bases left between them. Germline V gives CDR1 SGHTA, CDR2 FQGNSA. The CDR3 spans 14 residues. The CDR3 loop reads CASRPGVSVDEQFF. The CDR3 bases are TGTGCCAGCAGGCCAGGGGTTTCTGTGGATGAGCAGTTCTTC.

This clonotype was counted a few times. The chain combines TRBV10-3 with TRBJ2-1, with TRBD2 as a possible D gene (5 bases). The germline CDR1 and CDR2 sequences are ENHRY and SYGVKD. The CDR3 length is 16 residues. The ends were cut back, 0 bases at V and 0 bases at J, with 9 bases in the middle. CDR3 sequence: CAISESGGHSYNEQFF. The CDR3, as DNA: TGTGCCATCAGTGAGTCAGGCGGGCACTCCTACAATGAGCAGTTCTTC.

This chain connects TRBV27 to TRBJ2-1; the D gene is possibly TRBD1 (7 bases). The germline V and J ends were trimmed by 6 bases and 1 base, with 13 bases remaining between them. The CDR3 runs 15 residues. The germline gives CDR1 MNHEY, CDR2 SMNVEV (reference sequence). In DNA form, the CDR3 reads TGTGCCAGCAGGGCGGGACAGTCGTCCTACAATGAGCAGTTCTTC. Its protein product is CASRAGQSSYNEQFF.

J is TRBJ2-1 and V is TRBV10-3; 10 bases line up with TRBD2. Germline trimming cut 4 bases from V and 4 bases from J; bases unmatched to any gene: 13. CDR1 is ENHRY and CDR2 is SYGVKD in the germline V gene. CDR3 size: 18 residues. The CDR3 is CAISGSGASGSQYNEQFF. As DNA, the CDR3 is TGTGCCATCAGTGGTTCCGGGGCTAGCGGGAGTCAGTACAATGAGCAGTTCTTC.

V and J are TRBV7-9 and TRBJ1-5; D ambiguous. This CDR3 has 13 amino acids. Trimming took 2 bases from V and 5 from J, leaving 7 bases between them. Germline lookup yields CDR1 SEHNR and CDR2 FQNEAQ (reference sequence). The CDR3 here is CASSLWADQPQHF. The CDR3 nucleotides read TGTGCCAGCAGCTTATGGGCAGATCAGCCCCAGCATTTT. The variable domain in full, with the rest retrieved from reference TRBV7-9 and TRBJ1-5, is DTGVSQNPRHKITKRGQNVTFRCDPISEHNRLYWYRQTLGQGPEFLTYFQNEAQLEKSRLLSDRFSAERPKGSFSTLEIQRTEQGDSAMYLCASSLWADQPQHFGDGTRLSIL.

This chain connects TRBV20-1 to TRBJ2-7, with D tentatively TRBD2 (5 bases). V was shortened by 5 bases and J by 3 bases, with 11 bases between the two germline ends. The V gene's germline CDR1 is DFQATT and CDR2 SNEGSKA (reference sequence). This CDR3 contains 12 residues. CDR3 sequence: CSARHDYYEQYF. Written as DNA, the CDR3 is TGCAGTGCTCGACATGACTACTACGAGCAGTACTTC.

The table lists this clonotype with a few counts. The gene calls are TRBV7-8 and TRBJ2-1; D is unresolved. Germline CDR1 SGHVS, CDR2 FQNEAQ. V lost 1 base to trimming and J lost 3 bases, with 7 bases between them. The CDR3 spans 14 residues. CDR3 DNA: TGTGCCAGCAGCTTAGAGCTAGGCTACAATGAGCAGTTCTTC. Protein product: CASSLELGYNEQFF.

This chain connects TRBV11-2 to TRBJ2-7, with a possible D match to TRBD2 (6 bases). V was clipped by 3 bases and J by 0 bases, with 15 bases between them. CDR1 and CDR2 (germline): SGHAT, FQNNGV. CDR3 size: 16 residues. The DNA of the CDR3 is TGTGCCAGCAGCTTTTCCCGGGACTTGAGCTCCTACGAGCAGTACGTC. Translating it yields CASSFSRDLSSYEQYV.

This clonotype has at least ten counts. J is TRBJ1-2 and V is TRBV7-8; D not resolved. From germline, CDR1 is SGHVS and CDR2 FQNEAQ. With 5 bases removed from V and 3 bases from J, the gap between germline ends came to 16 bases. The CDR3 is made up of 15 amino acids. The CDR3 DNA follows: TGTGCCAGCAGCACCGCGGGGAGGGCGGACTATGGCTACACCTTC. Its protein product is CASSTAGRADYGYTF.

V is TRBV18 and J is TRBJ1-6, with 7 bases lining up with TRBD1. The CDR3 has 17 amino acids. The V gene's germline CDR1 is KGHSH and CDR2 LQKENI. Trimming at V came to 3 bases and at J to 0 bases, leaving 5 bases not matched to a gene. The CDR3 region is CASSPSDRSSYNSPLHF. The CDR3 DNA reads TGTGCCAGCTCACCGTCGGACAGGAGCTCCTATAATTCACCCCTCCACTTT.

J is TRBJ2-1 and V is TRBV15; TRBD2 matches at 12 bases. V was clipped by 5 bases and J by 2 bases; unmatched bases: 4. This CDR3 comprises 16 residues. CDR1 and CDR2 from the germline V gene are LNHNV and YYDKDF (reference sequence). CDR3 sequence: CATSPRLAGAYNEQFF. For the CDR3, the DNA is TGTGCCACCAGCCCTAGACTAGCGGGAGCCTACAATGAGCAGTTCTTC.

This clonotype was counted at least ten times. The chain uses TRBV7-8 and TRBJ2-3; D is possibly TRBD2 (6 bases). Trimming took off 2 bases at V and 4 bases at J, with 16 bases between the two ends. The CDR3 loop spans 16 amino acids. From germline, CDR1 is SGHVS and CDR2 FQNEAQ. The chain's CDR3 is CASSLTPSGRSDTQYF. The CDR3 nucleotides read TGTGCCAGCAGCTTAACCCCAAGCGGGCGCTCAGATACGCAGTATTTT.